This T cell receptor beta chain comes out of a study of response to subunit inactivated influenza vaccine. TCRdb analysed the RT-PCR reads with MiXCR anew, one entry per CDR3 protein. The table includes 550,000 to 650,000 distinct CDR3 sequences, about 11% detected once. Trimming pared 4 bases from V and 4 bases from J, leaving 14 bases between. The CDR3 consists of 14 residues. The germline CDR1 and CDR2 sequences are SGHRS and YFSETQ. The source material was PBMCs from blood, sampled on the day of vaccination. This chain uses TRBV5-1 with TRBJ1-1; tentative D call: TRBD1 (6 bases). This clonotype was obtained from a man aged 50-60 years who received an inactivated influenza vaccine. The DNA of the CDR3 is TGCGCCAGCAGCAGGGACATTGGGGGCACTGAAGCTTTCTTT. Translated, it gives CASSRDIGGTEAFF.